This TCR beta chain was sequenced in a study of PD-L1 blockade in urothelial cancer. About the research overall: Atezolizumab therapy began for patients in about 2014, dosed at 1,200 mg intravenously every 3 weeks. Blood was analyzed 3 weeks (second dose) and 6 weeks after treatment start. Each blood sample yielded a median of roughly 140,000 T cells.

The length of the CDR3 is 13 residues. V was pared by 5 bases and J by 5 bases, with 11 bases between. Germline V gives CDR1 SGHRS, CDR2 YFSETQ. The protocol was immunoSEQ multiplex PCR, while the TCRdb copy is restricted to in-frame clones and leaves out a portion. Of tens of thousands of clones detected, 70% to 85% appear once; the ten largest clones hold around 30%. The starting material was PBMCs, obtained around atezolizumab (anti-PD-L1) treatment. The receptor was isolated from a man between 60 and 75 years old with urothelial cancer. The gene calls are TRBV5-1 and TRBJ1-5; perhaps TRBD1 as D (6 bases). In DNA, the CDR3 is TGCGCCAGCAGTCTGGCAGGGGATCAGCCCCAGCATTTT. Translated: CASSLAGDQPQHF.